This entry lists 27 T cell receptor beta chains sequenced from one sample in a study of T cell responses to AZD1222 COVID-19 vaccine (dated by TCRdb to the early 2020s). Library method: the immunoSEQ multiplex PCR assay. The clones in this table, taken by TCRdb from immuneACCESS, are in-frame only. Not every clone is retained; where verified, under half of the shortfall comes from an unresolved V gene, and the cause of the rest is unknown. The sample table lists 130,000 or so clones, 93% of them with a count of one. Together, the top ten hold roughly 5.9% of the sample. The meaning of the sample's time point label: baseline before first vaccination. The material sequenced was peripheral blood, taken on day 0 of AZD1222 vaccination. The receptor source for this set is an adult in good health.

The gene calls are TRBV7-2 and TRBJ2-1; D unresolved. V was clipped by 2 bases and J by 8 bases, with 10 bases between them. CDR1 and CDR2 (germline): SGHTA, FQGNSA. The CDR3 totals 13 residues. The CDR3 nucleotides are TGTGCCAGCAGCTTACTGGGCCAATATGAGCAGTTCTTC. It encodes CASSLLGQYEQFF.

The J gene is TRBJ2-3, the V gene TRBV15; 8 bases agree with TRBD1. V shed 5 bases, J shed 2 bases, and the junction held 12 bases outside the gene matches. Germline loops: CDR1 LNHNV, CDR2 YYDKDF (reference sequence). The CDR3 contains 17 residues. DNA of the CDR3: TGTGCCACCAGCCGCTGGCCGGGACAGGAATACACAGATACGCAGTATTTT. This translates into CATSRWPGQEYTDTQYF.

This clone was seen once. This chain connects TRBV11-2 to TRBJ2-7; D might be TRBD2 (6 bases). Deletions cut 6 bases from V and 0 bases from J, with 15 bases between. Germline V gives CDR1 SGHAT, CDR2 FQNNGV. The CDR3 spans 15 residues. DNA of the CDR3: TGTGCCAGCAGTCAGCCAGGGAGGAGCTCCTACGAGCAGTACTTC. Protein sequence: CASSQPGRSSYEQYF.

This clone has only one observation. J is TRBJ1-4 and V is TRBV15; 7 positions agree with TRBD1. The CDR3 covers 16 residues. With 5 bases clipped from V and 4 bases from J, the junction kept 10 bases outside the gene matches. From germline, CDR1 is LNHNV and CDR2 YYDKDF (reference sequence). The CDR3 protein is CATSPRRQGLNEKLFF. The CDR3 nucleotides are TGTGCCACCAGCCCCCGACGACAGGGACTTAATGAAAAACTGTTTTTT.

This sequence joins TRBV28 and TRBJ2-7; no clear D gene. This CDR3 is 12 amino acids long. V was clipped by 6 bases and J by 9 bases, with 15 bases between them. CDR1 MDHEN and CDR2 SYDVKM come from the germline V gene. CDR3 coding DNA: TGTGCCAGCAGGGCGGTGGGCTGGGGGCAGTACTTC. Translation: CASRAVGWGQYF.

The chain carries TRBV10-3 and TRBJ2-1; D gene uncertain. There are 14 residues in the CDR3. The V end lost 0 bases, the J end lost 0 bases, and 3 bases lay between the germline ends. CDR1 is ENHRY, CDR2 SYGVKD, per germline. CDR3 in DNA: TGTGCCATCAGTGAGTCTGGCTCCTACAATGAGCAGTTCTTC. Translation gives CAISESGSYNEQFF.

This clone was recorded only once. J is TRBJ2-1 and V is TRBV29-1; D gene unclear. Looked up from germline, CDR1 is SQVTM and CDR2 is ANQGSEA. Deletions cut 0 bases from V and 9 bases from J, with 24 bases between. The CDR3 contains 17 residues. This CDR3 reads CSVEDYGRLNYLVEQFF. The CDR3 DNA reads TGCAGCGTTGAAGATTATGGGCGGCTAAACTATCTTGTTGAGCAGTTCTTC.

The rearrangement uses TRBV7-2 and TRBJ1-2; TRBD1 aligns across 9 bases. The CDR3 consists of 14 residues. Trimming at V came to 0 bases and at J to 6 bases, leaving 2 bases not matched to a gene. The germline V gene has CDR1 SGHTA and CDR2 FQGNSA. CDR3 in amino acids: CASSLARTGDGYTF. The CDR3 DNA reads as TGTGCCAGCAGCTTAGCGAGGACAGGGGATGGCTACACCTTC. The entire variable domain, with the rest obtained from reference TRBV7-2 and TRBJ1-2, is as follows: GAGVSQSPSNKVTEKGKDVELRCDPISGHTALYWYRQSLGQGLEFLIYFQGNSAPDKSGLPSDRFSAERTGGSVSTLTIQRTQQEDSAVYLCASSLARTGDGYTFGSGTRLTVV.

V and J are TRBV28 and TRBJ1-2; 9 nucleotides agree with TRBD1. This CDR3 contains 14 residues. Looked up from germline, CDR1 is MDHEN and CDR2 is SYDVKM. The junction had 15 bases not matched to a gene; V was cut back by 5 bases and J by 14 bases. In DNA form, the CDR3 reads TGTGCCAGCAGTCCAACCAAGACAGGGGGAAGGTGGACCTTC. It encodes CASSPTKTGGRWTF.

The chain employs TRBV11-3 and TRBJ1-3; 7 nucleotides align to TRBD1. Losses at the gene ends were 3 bases for V and 2 bases for J; bases not matched to a gene: 7. Germline V gene sequence: CDR1 SGHNT, CDR2 YENEEA. The CDR3 covers 16 residues. The CDR3 region has the DNA TGTGCCAGCAGCTTCGCGACAGGGCGGACTGGAAACACCATATATTTT. Protein sequence: CASSFATGRTGNTIYF.

The table lists this clone with many counts. This chain connects TRBV19 to TRBJ1-2, with D possibly being TRBD1 (6 bases). The germline V gene encodes CDR1 LNHDA and CDR2 SQIVND (reference sequence). This CDR3 comprises 16 residues. Trimming pared 7 bases from V and 5 bases from J, leaving 23 bases between. CDR3 nucleotide sequence: TGTGCCAGTAACTCGGGGGCCGGCGCGGGGGTATATGGCTACACCTTC. This gives the protein CASNSGAGAGVYGYTF.

The V and J genes are TRBV27 and TRBJ2-7, with 10 bases fitting TRBD1. V lost 1 base and J lost 3; bases outside the gene matches: 12. This CDR3 has 18 amino acids. Germline assignment: CDR1 MNHEY and CDR2 SMNVEV (reference sequence). The chain's CDR3 is CASSLYNPGTGALYEQYF. CDR3 DNA: TGTGCCAGCAGTTTATACAATCCCGGGACAGGGGCTCTCTACGAGCAGTACTTC.

This clone has only one observation. This sequence joins TRBV4-2 and TRBJ2-7, with no clear D. The germline V gene encodes CDR1 LGHNA and CDR2 YNFKEQ. Trimming removed 1 base from V and 1 base from J, with 11 bases in between. The CDR3 totals 15 residues. The CDR3 loop is CASSQVMWNSYEQYF. For the CDR3, the DNA is TGTGCCAGCAGCCAAGTGATGTGGAATTCCTACGAGCAGTACTTC.

This chain joins TRBV10-3 and TRBJ1-1; no firm D call. The CDR3 spans 13 residues. Trimming took off 11 bases at V and 1 base at J, with 14 bases between the two ends. Germline V lookup: CDR1 ENHRY, CDR2 SYGVKD. CDR3 loop: CAHRESGNTEAFF. DNA for the CDR3: TGTGCCCATCGAGAATCGGGGAACACTGAAGCTTTCTTT.

The rearrangement joins TRBV4-1 to TRBJ2-1; unclear D gene. Per germline, CDR1 MGHRA and CDR2 YSYEKL. This CDR3 is built from 14 residues. The ends were cut back, 0 bases at V and 8 bases at J, with 11 bases in the middle. The CDR3 coding sequence is TGCGCCAGCAGCCAAGATAGAGGAGTTTATGAGCAGTTCTTC. Amino acid sequence: CASSQDRGVYEQFF.

This clone was observed once. The chain combines TRBV27 with TRBJ2-3; TRBD1 might be the D (5 bases). The germline gives CDR1 MNHEY, CDR2 SMNVEV (reference sequence). The CDR3 sequence is 14 residues long. Trimming left V 6 bases short and J 2 bases short, with 12 bases between. In DNA, the CDR3 is TGTGCCAGCAGAACAGGAAGCCCCACAGATACGCAGTATTTT. It codes for CASRTGSPTDTQYF.

This chain links TRBV5-6 with TRBJ2-5; 9 positions agree with TRBD1. This CDR3 region has 15 residues. The V segment lost 4 bases and the J segment 4 bases; nucleotides outside the gene matches: 8. CDR1 and CDR2 (germline): SGHDT, YYEEEE. The CDR3 loop is CASSPTGTGLETQYF. The CDR3 DNA sequence: TGTGCCAGCAGCCCGACCGGGACAGGGTTAGAGACCCAGTACTTC.

The chain employs TRBV5-1 and TRBJ2-7; TRBD1 aligns across 8 bases. Germline CDR1 and CDR2: SGHRS and YFSETQ. The V segment lost 4 bases and the J segment 5 bases; nucleotides outside the gene matches: 8. This CDR3 has 14 amino acids. The CDR3 nucleotides read TGCGCCAGCAGCGCGAAGACAGGGGCCCACGAGCAGTACTTC. It encodes CASSAKTGAHEQYF.

In this sample, this clone turned up a few times. The V call is TRBV5-6, the J call TRBJ2-5, with D possibly matching TRBD2 (6 bases). Germline lookup yields CDR1 SGHDT and CDR2 YYEEEE. This CDR3 contains 15 residues. The V end lost 0 bases, the J end lost 5 bases, and 14 bases lay between the germline ends. For the CDR3, the DNA is TGTGCCAGCAGCTTGGTCGATCTGGGGGGTGAGACCCAGTACTTC. This translates into CASSLVDLGGETQYF.

This chain links TRBV28 with TRBJ2-7; tentatively, D is TRBD2 (5 bases). V was pared by 5 bases and J by 6 bases, with 20 bases between. CDR1 is MDHEN and CDR2 is SYDVKM in the germline V gene. This CDR3 has 15 amino acids. CDR3 loop: CASSPILARIGEQYF. CDR3 coding DNA: TGTGCCAGCAGTCCAATCCTAGCAAGGATAGGCGAGCAGTACTTC.

This sequence joins TRBV30 and TRBJ2-7; D assignment may be TRBD1 or TRBD2 (5 bases each). V shed 3 bases and J shed 2 bases, with 14 bases lying between them. Germline CDR1 reads GTSNPN; CDR2 reads SVGIG (reference sequence). This CDR3 contains 14 residues. The CDR3 DNA is TGTGCCTGGAGATTGTCAGGGAGCGCCTACGAGCAGTACTTC. Translating gives CAWRLSGSAYEQYF.

The CDR3 sequence is CASSEAGFSGNTIYF. DNA of the CDR3: TGTGCCAGCAGTGAAGCGGGATTCTCTGGAAACACCATATATTTT. The chain is built from TRBV25-1 and TRBJ1-3; the D is unclear. Germline V gene data show CDR1 as MGHDK and CDR2 as SYGVNS. The germline V and J ends were trimmed by 2 bases and 0 bases, with 8 bases remaining between them. There are 15 residues in the CDR3.

The rearrangement links TRBV9 to TRBJ2-7, with 7 bases identical to TRBD1. Trimming took 0 bases from V and 2 from J; bases not matched to a gene: 5. Germline CDR1 reads SGDLS; CDR2 reads YYNGEE. The CDR3 length is 15 residues. DNA of the CDR3: TGTGCCAGCAGCGTAGGTGGGACAGAAGCCTACGAGCAGTACTTC. This encodes CASSVGGTEAYEQYF.

The V gene is TRBV6-6, the J gene TRBJ1-2; the D is unclear. The CDR3 has 11 amino acids. Germline V gene lookup returns CDR1 MNHNY and CDR2 SVGAGI (reference sequence). Trimming took off 2 bases at V and 7 bases at J, with 5 bases between the two ends. The chain's CDR3 is CASSYSSGYTF. DNA of the CDR3: TGTGCCAGCAGTTACAGTTCTGGCTACACCTTC.

The chain uses TRBV19 and TRBJ2-6; D is ambiguous. The V gene lost 7 bases and the J gene lost 2 bases, with 6 bases spanning the gap. Germline CDR1 and CDR2: LNHDA and SQIVND (reference sequence). This CDR3 region has 13 residues. The CDR3: CASNGPGANVLTF. In DNA form, the CDR3 reads TGTGCCAGTAATGGTCCTGGGGCCAACGTCCTGACTTTC.

This chain connects TRBV30 to TRBJ1-1; no firm D call. Trimming left V 0 bases short and J 2 bases short, with 10 bases between. Germline loops: CDR1 GTSNPN, CDR2 SVGIG (reference sequence). This CDR3 contains 14 residues. As DNA, the CDR3 is TGTGCCTGGAGTGTTTGGGCACCTAACACTGAAGCTTTCTTT. Encoded protein: CAWSVWAPNTEAFF.

CDR3 DNA sequence: TGTGCCAGCAGCCGCGAGTTGGATCAGCCCCAGCATTTT. Amino acid sequence: CASSRELDQPQHF. The genes are TRBV6-5 and TRBJ1-5; D gene unclear. Deletions cut 6 bases from V and 5 bases from J, with 11 bases between. In germline, CDR1 is MNHEY, CDR2 SVGAGI. The CDR3 contains 13 residues.